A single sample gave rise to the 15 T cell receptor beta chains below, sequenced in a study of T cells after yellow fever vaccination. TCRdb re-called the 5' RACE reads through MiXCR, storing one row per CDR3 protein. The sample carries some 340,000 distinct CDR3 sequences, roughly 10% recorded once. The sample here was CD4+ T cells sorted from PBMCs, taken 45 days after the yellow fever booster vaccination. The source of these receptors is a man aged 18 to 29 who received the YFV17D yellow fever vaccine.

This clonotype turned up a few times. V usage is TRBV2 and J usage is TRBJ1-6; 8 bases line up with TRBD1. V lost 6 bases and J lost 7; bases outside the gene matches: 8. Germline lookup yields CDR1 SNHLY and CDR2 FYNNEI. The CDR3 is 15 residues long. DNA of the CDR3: TGTGCCAGCAGCTACAGACAGGGGCCAAATTCACCCCTCCACTTT. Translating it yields CASSYRQGPNSPLHF.

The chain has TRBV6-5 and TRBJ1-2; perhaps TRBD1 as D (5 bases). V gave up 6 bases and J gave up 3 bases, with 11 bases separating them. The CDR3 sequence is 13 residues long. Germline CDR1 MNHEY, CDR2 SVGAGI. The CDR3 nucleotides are TGTGCCAGCAGGGAAGGGGAAGACTATGGCTACACCTTC. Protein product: CASREGEDYGYTF.

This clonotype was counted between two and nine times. Here the CDR3 DNA reads TGTGCCAGCAGCCAATGGGCCTCGAACACTGAAGCTTTCTTT. Protein product: CASSQWASNTEAFF. The chain is built from TRBV14 and TRBJ1-1; D is uncertain. This CDR3 region has 14 residues. Trimming took 2 bases from V and 1 from J, leaving 8 bases between them. The germline gives CDR1 SGHDN, CDR2 FVKESK.

For the CDR3, the DNA is TGTGCCACCAGTGATAGAGACACTGAAGCTTTCTTT. Translation gives CATSDRDTEAFF. V is TRBV24-1 and J is TRBJ1-1; no clear D gene. The CDR3 extends over 12 amino acids. V gave up 3 bases and J gave up 3 bases, with 4 bases separating them. Germline V CDR1 and CDR2: KGHDR, SFDVKD.

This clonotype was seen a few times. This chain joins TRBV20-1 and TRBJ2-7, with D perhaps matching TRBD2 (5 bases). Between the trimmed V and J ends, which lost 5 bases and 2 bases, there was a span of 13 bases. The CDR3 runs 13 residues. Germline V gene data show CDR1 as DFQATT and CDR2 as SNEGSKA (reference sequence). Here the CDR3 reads CSAARTGTYEQYF. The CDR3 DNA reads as TGCAGTGCTGCCCGGACGGGAACCTACGAGCAGTACTTC.

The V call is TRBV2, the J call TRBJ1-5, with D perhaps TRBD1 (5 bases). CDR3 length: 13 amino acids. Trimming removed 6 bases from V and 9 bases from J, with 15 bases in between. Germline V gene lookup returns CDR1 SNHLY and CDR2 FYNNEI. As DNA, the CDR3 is TGTGCCAGCAGCCCCTCAGGGTTTGCGCCCCAGCATTTT. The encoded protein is CASSPSGFAPQHF.

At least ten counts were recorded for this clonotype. The CDR3 is CSAARAVITDTQYF. The CDR3, as DNA: TGCAGTGCCGCTAGGGCGGTAATCACAGATACGCAGTATTTT. V gene TRBV20-1 combines with J gene TRBJ2-3; D remains ambiguous. Germline values: CDR1 DFQATT, CDR2 SNEGSKA (reference sequence). V lost 6 bases and J lost 2, with 15 bases in between. There are 14 residues in the CDR3.

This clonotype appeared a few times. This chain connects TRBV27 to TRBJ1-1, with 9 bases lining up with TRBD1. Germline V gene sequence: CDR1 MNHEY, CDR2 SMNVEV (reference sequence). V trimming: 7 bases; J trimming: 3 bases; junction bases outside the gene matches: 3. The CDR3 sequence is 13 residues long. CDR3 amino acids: CASMGQGYTEAFF. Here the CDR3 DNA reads TGTGCCAGCATGGGACAGGGCTACACTGAAGCTTTCTTT.

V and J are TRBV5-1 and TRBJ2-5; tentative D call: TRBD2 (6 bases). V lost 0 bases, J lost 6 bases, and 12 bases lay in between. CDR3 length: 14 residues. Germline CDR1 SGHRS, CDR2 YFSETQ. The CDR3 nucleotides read TGCGCCAGCAGCTTGGAGACTAGTGGCCAGACCCAGTACTTC. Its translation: CASSLETSGQTQYF.

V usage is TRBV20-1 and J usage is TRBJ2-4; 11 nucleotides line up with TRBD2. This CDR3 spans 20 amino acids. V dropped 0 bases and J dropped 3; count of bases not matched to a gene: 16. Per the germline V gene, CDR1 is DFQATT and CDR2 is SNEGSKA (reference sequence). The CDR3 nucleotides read TGCAGTGCTAGAGATGAAGCCCCTAGCGGGGGGACGAGGGGCAAAAACATTCAGTACTTC. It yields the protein CSARDEAPSGGTRGKNIQYF.

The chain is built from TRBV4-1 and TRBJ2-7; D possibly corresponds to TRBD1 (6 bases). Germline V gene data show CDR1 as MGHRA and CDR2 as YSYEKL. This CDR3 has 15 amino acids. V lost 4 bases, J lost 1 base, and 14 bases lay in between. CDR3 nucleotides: TGCGCCAGCAGCCGGGCCCAGCAGGGGTCCTACGAGCAGTACTTC. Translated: CASSRAQQGSYEQYF.

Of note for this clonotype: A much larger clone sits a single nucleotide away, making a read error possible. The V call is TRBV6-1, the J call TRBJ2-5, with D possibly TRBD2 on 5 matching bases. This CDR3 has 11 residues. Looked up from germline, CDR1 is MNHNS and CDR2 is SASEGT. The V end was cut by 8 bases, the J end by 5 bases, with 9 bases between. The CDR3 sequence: CASLREETQYF. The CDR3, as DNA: TGTGCCAGCCTGAGGGAGGAGACCCAGTACTTC.

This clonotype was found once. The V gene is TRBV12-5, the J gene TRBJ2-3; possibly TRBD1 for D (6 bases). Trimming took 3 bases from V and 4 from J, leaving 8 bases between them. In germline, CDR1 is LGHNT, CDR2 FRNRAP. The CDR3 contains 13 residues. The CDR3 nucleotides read TGTGCTAGTGGTTTACAGGGACCAGATACGCAGTATTTT. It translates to CASGLQGPDTQYF.

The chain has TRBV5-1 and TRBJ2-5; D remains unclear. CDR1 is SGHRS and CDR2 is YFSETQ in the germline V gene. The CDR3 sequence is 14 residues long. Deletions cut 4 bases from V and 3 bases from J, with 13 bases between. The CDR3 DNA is TGCGCCAGCAGCCCCCTGACTTTAGAAGAGACCCAGTACTTC. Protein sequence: CASSPLTLEETQYF.

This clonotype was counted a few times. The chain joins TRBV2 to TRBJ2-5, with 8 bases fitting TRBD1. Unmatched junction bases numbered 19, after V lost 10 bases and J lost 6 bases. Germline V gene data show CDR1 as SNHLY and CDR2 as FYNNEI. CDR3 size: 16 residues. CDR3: CATVQGTGGNGKTQYF. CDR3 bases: TGTGCCACCGTACAGGGAACAGGGGGTAATGGAAAGACCCAGTACTTC.